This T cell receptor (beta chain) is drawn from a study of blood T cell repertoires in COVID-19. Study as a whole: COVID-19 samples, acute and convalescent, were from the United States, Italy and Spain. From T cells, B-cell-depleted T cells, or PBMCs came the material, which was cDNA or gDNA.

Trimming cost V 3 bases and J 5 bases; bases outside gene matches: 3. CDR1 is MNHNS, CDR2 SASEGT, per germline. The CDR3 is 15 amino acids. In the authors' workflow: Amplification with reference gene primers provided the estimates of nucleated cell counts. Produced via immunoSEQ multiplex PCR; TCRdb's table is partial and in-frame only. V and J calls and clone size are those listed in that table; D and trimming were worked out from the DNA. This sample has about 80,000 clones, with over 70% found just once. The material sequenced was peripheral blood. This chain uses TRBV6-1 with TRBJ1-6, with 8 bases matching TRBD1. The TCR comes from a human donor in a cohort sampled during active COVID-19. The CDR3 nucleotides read TGTGCCAGCAGTGACAGGGGGCTTGATAATTCACCCCTCCACTTT. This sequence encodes CASSDRGLDNSPLHF.